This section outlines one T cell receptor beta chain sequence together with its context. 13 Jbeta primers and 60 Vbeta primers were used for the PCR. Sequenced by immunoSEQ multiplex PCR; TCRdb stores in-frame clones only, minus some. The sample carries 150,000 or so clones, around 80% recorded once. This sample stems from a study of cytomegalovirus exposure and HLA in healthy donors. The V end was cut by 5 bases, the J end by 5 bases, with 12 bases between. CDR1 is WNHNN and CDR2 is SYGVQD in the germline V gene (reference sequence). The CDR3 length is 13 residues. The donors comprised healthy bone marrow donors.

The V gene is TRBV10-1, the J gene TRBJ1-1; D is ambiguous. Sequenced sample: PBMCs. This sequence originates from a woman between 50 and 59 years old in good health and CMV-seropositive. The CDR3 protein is CASSPRPGTEAFF. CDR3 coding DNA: TGCGCCAGCAGTCCCAGGCCGGGGACTGAAGCTTTCTTT.